Presented here are 9 T cell receptor delta chains from one specimen sequenced in a study of gamma-delta T cells after stem cell transplantation. TCRdb re-called clones from the RT-PCR reads via CATT. The table for this sample gives approximately 13 delta-chain clones. The sequenced sample was gamma-delta T cells. These receptor sequences come from a human donor. It is not recorded whose cells these are; they may come from a transplant donor. This table probably holds off-target reads from a library built for another chain.

This chain uses TRDV2 with TRDJ1; tentatively, D is TRDD2 or TRDD3 (7 bases each). CDR1 GEAIGNYY and CDR2 EKD come from the germline V gene. This CDR3 contains 19 residues. The V end was cut by 1 base, the J end by 0 bases, with 23 bases between. This chain's CDR3 is CACDTSYGGYADYTDKLIF. The CDR3 nucleotides read TGTGCCTGTGACACTTCCTACGGTGGATACGCGGATTACACCGATAAACTCATCTTT.

The chain joins TRDV2 to TRDJ1; D gene uncertain. The germline CDR1 and CDR2 sequences are GEAIGNYY and EKD. Trimming removed 1 base at V and 2 bases at J, with 13 bases between. The CDR3 runs 15 residues. CDR3 sequence (DNA): TGTGCCTGTGACACTATCGGTACGAGGACCGATAAACTCATCTTT. It specifies CACDTIGTRTDKLIF.

Concerning this clone itself: Other DNA sequences in the same sample also yield this CDR3. The gene calls are TRDV2 and TRDJ1; 12 bases line up with TRDD3. The V segment lost 0 bases and the J segment 2 bases; nucleotides outside the gene matches: 18. The germline V gene encodes CDR1 GEAIGNYY and CDR2 EKD. The CDR3 sequence is 21 residues long. In DNA form, the CDR3 reads TGTGCCTGTGACACCGTATCTACTCACGTACTGGGGGATACTAAGACCGATAAACTCATCTTT. Amino acids: CACDTVSTHVLGDTKTDKLIF.

The gene calls are TRDV2 and TRDJ1; the match to TRDD3 covers 13 bases. The J segment lost 0 bases and the V segment lost 0 bases, leaving 12 bases of the junction unmatched. This CDR3 is 20 amino acids long. CDR1 and CDR2 from the germline V gene are GEAIGNYY and EKD. Here the CDR3 reads CACDTVTTGGYGGHTDKLIF. The CDR3 DNA reads as TGTGCCTGTGACACCGTTACGACTGGGGGATACGGGGGTCACACCGATAAACTCATCTTT.

The genes are TRDV2 and TRDJ1, with D possibly being TRDD3 (6 bases). This CDR3 spans 14 amino acids. V was shortened by 3 bases and J by 4 bases, with 14 bases between the two germline ends. In germline, CDR1 is GEAIGNYY, CDR2 EKD. The CDR3 protein is CACDPLGLYDKLIF. As DNA, the CDR3 is TGTGCCTGTGACCCACTGGGACTCTACGATAAACTCATCTTT.

V and J are TRDV2 and TRDJ1; maybe TRDD2 (5 bases). The CDR3 has 14 amino acids. Between the trimmed V and J ends, which lost 1 base and 3 bases, there was a span of 11 bases. Germline V gives CDR1 GEAIGNYY, CDR2 EKD. CDR3 DNA sequence: TGTGCCTGTGACACTCTTTCCTTCTCCGATAAACTCATCTTT. Amino acid sequence: CACDTLSFSDKLIF.

This clone was observed once. This sample includes further DNA sequences coding for the same CDR3. The chain employs TRDV2 and TRDJ1; 13 nucleotides match TRDD3. The germline CDR1 and CDR2 sequences are GEAIGNYY and EKD. The V gene end was trimmed by 0 bases and the J gene end by 2 bases; junction bases not matched to a gene: 17. The CDR3 runs 21 residues. The CDR3 loop reads CACDTVSTHVLGDTKTDKLIF. For the CDR3, the DNA is TGTGCCTGTGACACCGTATCTACTCACGTACTGGGGGATACGAAGACCGATAAACTCATCTTT.

This clone has more than one count but fewer than ten. The J gene is TRDJ3, the V gene TRDV2, with 7 bases identical to TRDD3. From germline, CDR1 is GEAIGNYY and CDR2 EKD. The J segment lost 1 base and the V segment lost 0 bases, leaving 26 bases of the junction unmatched. The CDR3 has 25 residues. The CDR3 loop reads CACDTVSGWGTPLRLSSWDTRQMFF. CDR3 nucleotides: TGTGCCTGTGACACCGTGAGTGGATGGGGGACCCCGCTTCGTTTATCGTCCTGGGACACCCGACAGATGTTTTTC.

The genes are TRDV2 and TRDJ3; 7 nucleotides line up with TRDD3. The CDR3 runs to 19 residues. Per the germline V gene, CDR1 is GEAIGNYY and CDR2 is EKD. The trim removed 0 bases at V and 0 bases at J, leaving 7 bases unmatched. CDR3 sequence: CACDTGEGYSSWDTRQMFF. The DNA of the CDR3 is TGTGCCTGTGACACCGGAGAGGGATACAGCTCCTGGGACACCCGACAGATGTTTTTC.